These 15 T cell receptor beta chains were all obtained from the same sample, sequenced in a study of T cells after yellow fever vaccination. TCRdb re-derived calls from the 5' RACE reads in MiXCR, one entry per CDR3 protein. The sample records about 320,000 distinct CDR3 sequences, 4% to 5.5% being singletons. Source: PBMCs, taken 15 days after the yellow fever booster vaccination. These TCRs come from a man aged 18-30 years who received the YFV17D yellow fever vaccine.

This clonotype was counted many times. V is TRBV5-1 and J is TRBJ2-1, with 8 bases matching TRBD1. This CDR3 contains 13 residues. Trimming cost V 2 bases and J 10 bases; bases outside gene matches: 5. From germline, CDR1 is SGHRS and CDR2 YFSETQ. The CDR3 nucleotides are TGCGCCAGCAGCTTAGAGACAGGGGTAGAGCAGTTCTTC. Residues: CASSLETGVEQFF.

This clonotype has a handful of counts. V is TRBV24-1 and J is TRBJ2-3; no clear D. This CDR3 contains 13 residues. Trimming cost V 2 bases and J 2 bases, with 4 bases left between them. CDR1 is KGHDR and CDR2 is SFDVKD in the germline V gene. CDR3 nucleotide sequence: TGTGCCACCAGTGATTCTAACACAGATACGCAGTATTTT. It codes for CATSDSNTDTQYF.

This clonotype was detected many times. V gene TRBV7-2 combines with J gene TRBJ2-2; D gene uncertain. CDR1 and CDR2 from the germline V gene are SGHTA and FQGNSA. Between the trimmed V and J ends, which lost 1 base and 6 bases, there was a span of 6 bases. The CDR3 runs 13 residues. The CDR3: CASSLVAAGELFF. DNA of the CDR3: TGTGCCAGCAGCTTAGTCGCAGCCGGGGAGCTGTTTTTT. The entire variable domain, with the rest obtained from reference TRBV7-2 and TRBJ2-2, is as follows: GAGVSQSPSNKVTEKGKDVELRCDPISGHTALYWYRQSLGQGLEFLIYFQGNSAPDKSGLPSDRFSAERTGGSVSTLTIQRTQQEDSAVYLCASSLVAAGELFFGEGSRLTVL.

This clonotype occurred many times. This sequence joins TRBV4-3 and TRBJ2-5; D is undetermined. The CDR3 extends over 15 amino acids. The germline V and J ends were trimmed by 0 bases and 5 bases, with 13 bases remaining between them. The germline gives CDR1 LGHNA, CDR2 YSLEER. CDR3 in DNA: TGCGCCAGCAGCCAAGATTTCTTCGGCGTGGAGACCCAGTACTTC. Translation: CASSQDFFGVETQYF.

This clonotype was recorded many times. The V and J genes are TRBV5-1 and TRBJ1-6; 9 bases are shared with TRBD1. Per the germline V gene, CDR1 is SGHRS and CDR2 is YFSETQ. V dropped 0 bases and J dropped 10; count of bases not matched to a gene: 5. The CDR3 runs 15 residues. Here the CDR3 reads CASSLGTGEHSPLHF. CDR3 coding DNA: TGCGCCAGCAGCTTGGGGACAGGGGAACACTCACCCCTCCACTTT.

This clonotype was counted between two and nine times. The chain is built from TRBV18 and TRBJ2-1; D is unclear. Germline CDR1 is KGHSH and CDR2 is LQKENI. This CDR3 contains 16 residues. With 3 bases removed from V and 5 bases from J, the gap between germline ends came to 17 bases. This CDR3 reads CASSPGLALRNNEQFF. In DNA, the CDR3 is TGTGCCAGCTCACCGGGTCTGGCTCTACGGAACAATGAGCAGTTCTTC. The variable domain in full, with the rest retrieved from reference TRBV18 and TRBJ2-1, is NAGVMQNPRHLVRRRGQEARLRCSPMKGHSHVYWYRQLPEEGLKFMVYLQKENIIDESGMPKERFSAEFPKEGPSILRIQQVVRGDSAAYFCASSPGLALRNNEQFFGPGTRLTVL.

The gene calls are TRBV7-2 and TRBJ2-2; 11 nucleotides align to TRBD1. The germline V gene encodes CDR1 SGHTA and CDR2 FQGNSA. Losses at the gene ends were 4 bases for V and 9 bases for J; bases not matched to a gene: 4. The CDR3 has 14 residues. This CDR3 is CASSSGQGARELFF. The CDR3 coding sequence is TGTGCCAGCAGCTCCGGACAGGGGGCCCGGGAGCTGTTTTTT.

This clonotype appeared a few times. The rearrangement links TRBV15 to TRBJ2-7; 8 bases line up with TRBD1. Losses at the gene ends were 5 bases for V and 3 bases for J; bases not matched to a gene: 6. Germline V gives CDR1 LNHNV, CDR2 YYDKDF (reference sequence). CDR3 size: 14 residues. The DNA for the CDR3 is TGTGCCACCAGCCGGGACAGGTACGACTACGAGCAGTACGTC. Its translation is CATSRDRYDYEQYV.

This clonotype was detected many times. The rearrangement joins TRBV15 to TRBJ2-5; D remains ambiguous. This CDR3 is built from 13 residues. Trimming left V 2 bases short and J 2 bases short, with 6 bases between. Germline-derived CDR1 and CDR2 are LNHNV and YYDKDF (reference sequence). The CDR3 nucleotides are TGTGCCACCAGCAGAACAAGACAAGAGACCCAGTACTTC. This encodes CATSRTRQETQYF. The full variable domain, in which reference TRBV15 and TRBJ2-5 provide the parts outside the CDR3, is DAMVIQNPRYQVTQFGKPVTLSCSQTLNHNVMYWYQQKSSQAPKLLFHYYDKDFNNEADTPDNFQSRRPNTSFCFLDIRSPGLGDTAMYLCATSRTRQETQYFGPGTRLLVL.

Remarks on this clonotype: At one end the junction does not follow the germline gene, possibly because of a read error. The chain recombines TRBV12-3 or TRBV12-4 with TRBJ2-3; a weak D match, TRBD1 (6 bases). This CDR3 is 13 amino acids long. CDR3 residues: CASRAGATDTQDF. The DNA of the CDR3 is TGTGCCAGCAGGGCAGGGGCCACAGATACGCAGGATTTT.

This clonotype occurred many times. The V call is TRBV7-2, the J call TRBJ2-5; 7 nucleotides match TRBD2. Germline lookup yields CDR1 SGHTA and CDR2 FQGNSA. Trimming removed 3 bases from V and 5 bases from J; junction bases left unmatched: 3. The CDR3 covers 13 residues. The CDR3 spells CASSFGDYETQYF. The CDR3, as DNA: TGTGCCAGCAGCTTCGGGGACTACGAGACCCAGTACTTC.

V usage is TRBV20-1 and J usage is TRBJ1-5; TRBD1 matches at 7 bases. The junction had 2 bases not matched to a gene; V was cut back by 3 bases and J by 3 bases. This CDR3 comprises 13 residues. Germline V gives CDR1 DFQATT, CDR2 SNEGSKA (reference sequence). The CDR3: CSARTGINQPQHF. The DNA of the CDR3 is TGCAGTGCTAGGACAGGGATCAATCAGCCCCAGCATTTT.

The chain employs TRBV16 and TRBJ1-1; D remains unclear. The V and J ends lost 0 bases and 2 bases respectively, with 13 bases between them. This CDR3 spans 16 amino acids. In germline, CDR1 is KGHSY, CDR2 FQNENV. The CDR3 sequence is CASSQSGSGKNTEAFF. The DNA for the CDR3 is TGTGCCAGCAGCCAATCGGGATCAGGTAAAAACACTGAAGCTTTCTTT.

The chain is built from TRBV2 and TRBJ1-5; the D gene is possibly TRBD1 (6 bases). CDR1 is SNHLY, CDR2 FYNNEI, per germline. The CDR3 runs to 13 residues. The V end was cut by 8 bases, the J end by 4 bases, with 12 bases between. Here the CDR3 reads CASGGGGNQPQHF. DNA for the CDR3: TGTGCCAGCGGAGGGGGTGGAAATCAGCCCCAGCATTTT.

This clonotype was found many times. The V call is TRBV21-1, the J call TRBJ2-4; the table's D gene call, TRBD2, was not cross checked with the DNA. TRBV21-1 represents a pseudogene. The CDR3 has 14 amino acids. The CDR3: CATGIKLAKNIQYF. The DNA for the CDR3 is TGTGCCACCGGGATTAAACTAGCCAAAAACATTCAGTACTTC.